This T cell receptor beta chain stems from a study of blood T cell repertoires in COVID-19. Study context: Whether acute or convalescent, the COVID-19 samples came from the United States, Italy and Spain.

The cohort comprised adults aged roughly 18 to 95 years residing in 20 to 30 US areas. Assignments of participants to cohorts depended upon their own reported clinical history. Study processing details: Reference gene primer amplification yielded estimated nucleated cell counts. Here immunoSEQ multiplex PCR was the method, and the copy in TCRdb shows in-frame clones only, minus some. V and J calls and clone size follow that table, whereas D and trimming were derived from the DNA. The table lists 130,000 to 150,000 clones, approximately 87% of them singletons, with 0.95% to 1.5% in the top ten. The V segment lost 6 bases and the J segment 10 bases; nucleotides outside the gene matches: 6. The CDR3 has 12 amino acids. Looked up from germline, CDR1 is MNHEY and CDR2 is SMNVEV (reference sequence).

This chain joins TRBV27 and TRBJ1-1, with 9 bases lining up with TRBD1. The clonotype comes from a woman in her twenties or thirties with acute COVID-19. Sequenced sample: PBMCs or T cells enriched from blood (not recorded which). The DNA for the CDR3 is TGTGCCAGCAGCGAGACAGGGGGGAGAGCTTTCTTT. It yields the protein CASSETGGRAFF.